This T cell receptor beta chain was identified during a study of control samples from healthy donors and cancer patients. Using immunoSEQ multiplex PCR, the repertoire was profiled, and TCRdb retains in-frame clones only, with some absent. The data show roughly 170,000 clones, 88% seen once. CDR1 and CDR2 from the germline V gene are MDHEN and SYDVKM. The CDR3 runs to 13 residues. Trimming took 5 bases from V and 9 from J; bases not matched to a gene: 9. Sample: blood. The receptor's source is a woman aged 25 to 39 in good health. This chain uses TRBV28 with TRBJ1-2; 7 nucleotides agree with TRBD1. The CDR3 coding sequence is TGTGCCAGCAGTCTCCGAGGGGGCGCTCGCTACACCTTC. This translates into CASSLRGGARYTF.